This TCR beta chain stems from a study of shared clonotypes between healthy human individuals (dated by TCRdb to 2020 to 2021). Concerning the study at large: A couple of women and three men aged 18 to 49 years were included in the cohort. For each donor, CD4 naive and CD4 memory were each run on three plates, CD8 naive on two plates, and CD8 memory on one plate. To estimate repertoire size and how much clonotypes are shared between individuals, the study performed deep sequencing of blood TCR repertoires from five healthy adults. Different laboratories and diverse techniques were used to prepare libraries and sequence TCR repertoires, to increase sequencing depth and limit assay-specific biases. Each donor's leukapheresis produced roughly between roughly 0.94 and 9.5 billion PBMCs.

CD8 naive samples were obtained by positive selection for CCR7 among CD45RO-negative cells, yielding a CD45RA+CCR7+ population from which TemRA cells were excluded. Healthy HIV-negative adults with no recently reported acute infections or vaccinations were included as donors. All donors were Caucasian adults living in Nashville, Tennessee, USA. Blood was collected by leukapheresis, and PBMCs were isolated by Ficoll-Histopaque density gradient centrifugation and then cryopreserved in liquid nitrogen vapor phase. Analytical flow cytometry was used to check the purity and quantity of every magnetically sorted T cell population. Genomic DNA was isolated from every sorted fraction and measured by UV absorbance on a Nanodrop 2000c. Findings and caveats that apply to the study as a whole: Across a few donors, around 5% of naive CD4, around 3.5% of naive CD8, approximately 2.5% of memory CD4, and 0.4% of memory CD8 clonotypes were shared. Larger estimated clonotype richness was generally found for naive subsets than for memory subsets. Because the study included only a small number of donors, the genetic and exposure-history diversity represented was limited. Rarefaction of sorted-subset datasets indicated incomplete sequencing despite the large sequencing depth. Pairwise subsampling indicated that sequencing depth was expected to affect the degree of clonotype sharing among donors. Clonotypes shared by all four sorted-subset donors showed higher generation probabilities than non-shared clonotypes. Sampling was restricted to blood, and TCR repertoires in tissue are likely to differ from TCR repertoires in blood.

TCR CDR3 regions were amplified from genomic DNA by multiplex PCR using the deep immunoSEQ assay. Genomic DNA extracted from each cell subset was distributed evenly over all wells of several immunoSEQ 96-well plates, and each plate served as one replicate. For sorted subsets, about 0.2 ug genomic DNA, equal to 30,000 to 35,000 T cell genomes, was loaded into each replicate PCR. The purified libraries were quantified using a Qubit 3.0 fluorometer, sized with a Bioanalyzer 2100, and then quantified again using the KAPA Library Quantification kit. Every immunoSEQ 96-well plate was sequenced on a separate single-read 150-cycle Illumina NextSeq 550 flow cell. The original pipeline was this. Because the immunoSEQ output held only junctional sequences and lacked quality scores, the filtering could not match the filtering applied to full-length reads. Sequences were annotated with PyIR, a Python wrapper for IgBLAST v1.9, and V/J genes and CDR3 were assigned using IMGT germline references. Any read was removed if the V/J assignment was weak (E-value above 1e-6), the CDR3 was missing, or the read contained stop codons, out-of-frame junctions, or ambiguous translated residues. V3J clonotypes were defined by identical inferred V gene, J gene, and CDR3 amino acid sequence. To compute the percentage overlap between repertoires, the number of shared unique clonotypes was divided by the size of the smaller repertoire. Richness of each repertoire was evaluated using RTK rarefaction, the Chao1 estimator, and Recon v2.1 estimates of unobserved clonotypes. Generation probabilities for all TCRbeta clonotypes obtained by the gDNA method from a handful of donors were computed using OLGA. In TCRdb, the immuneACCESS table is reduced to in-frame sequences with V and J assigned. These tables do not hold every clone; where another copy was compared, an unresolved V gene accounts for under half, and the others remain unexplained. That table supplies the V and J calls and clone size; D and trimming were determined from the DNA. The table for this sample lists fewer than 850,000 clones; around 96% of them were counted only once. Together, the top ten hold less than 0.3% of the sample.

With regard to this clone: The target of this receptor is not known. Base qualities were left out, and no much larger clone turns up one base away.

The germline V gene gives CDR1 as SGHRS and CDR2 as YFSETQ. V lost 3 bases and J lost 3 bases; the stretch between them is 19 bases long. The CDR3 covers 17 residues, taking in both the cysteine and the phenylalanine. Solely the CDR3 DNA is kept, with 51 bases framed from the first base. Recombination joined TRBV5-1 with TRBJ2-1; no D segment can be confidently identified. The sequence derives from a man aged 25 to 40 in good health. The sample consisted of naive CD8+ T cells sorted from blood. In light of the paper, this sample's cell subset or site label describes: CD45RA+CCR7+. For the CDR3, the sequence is CASSSLENSLNYNEQFF. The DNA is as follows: TGCGCCAGCAGCTCCCTTGAGAATAGCTTAAACTACAATGAGCAGTTCTTC.